The subject of this entry is one TCR beta chain. This sample is part of a study of blood T cell repertoires in COVID-19. Across the whole study: Material from acute and convalescent COVID-19 was sourced from the United States, Italy and Spain.

The CDR3 sequence is 14 residues long. V lost 0 bases to trimming and J lost 10 bases, with 15 bases between them. Per germline, CDR1 KGHSH and CDR2 LQKENI. Sequencing used immunoSEQ multiplex PCR; TCRdb keeps in-frame clones, though not all of them. This sample has hundreds of thousands of clones, with about 88% found just once. The chain couples TRBV18 to TRBJ1-2; D gene ambiguous. The sequenced sample was peripheral blood. The receptor was derived from a man aged 40-49 years with acute or convalescent COVID-19. CDR3 sequence reads: CASSPPVQILDYTF. The CDR3 region has the DNA TGTGCCAGCTCACCACCGGTGCAGATCCTCGACTACACCTTC.